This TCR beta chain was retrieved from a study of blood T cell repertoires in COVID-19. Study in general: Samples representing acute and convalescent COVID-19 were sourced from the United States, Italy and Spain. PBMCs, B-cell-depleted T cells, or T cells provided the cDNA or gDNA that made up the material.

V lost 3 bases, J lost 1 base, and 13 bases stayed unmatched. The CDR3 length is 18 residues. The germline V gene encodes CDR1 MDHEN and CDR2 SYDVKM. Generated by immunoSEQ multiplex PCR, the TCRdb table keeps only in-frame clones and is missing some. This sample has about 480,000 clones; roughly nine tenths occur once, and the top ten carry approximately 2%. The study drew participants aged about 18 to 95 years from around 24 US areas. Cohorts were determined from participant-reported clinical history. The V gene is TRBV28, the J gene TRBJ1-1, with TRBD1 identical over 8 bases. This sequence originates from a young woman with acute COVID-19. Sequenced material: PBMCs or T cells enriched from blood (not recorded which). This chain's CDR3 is CASSFGVGQGAWNTEAFF. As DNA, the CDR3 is TGTGCCAGCAGTTTCGGTGTGGGGCAGGGGGCTTGGAACACTGAAGCTTTCTTT.